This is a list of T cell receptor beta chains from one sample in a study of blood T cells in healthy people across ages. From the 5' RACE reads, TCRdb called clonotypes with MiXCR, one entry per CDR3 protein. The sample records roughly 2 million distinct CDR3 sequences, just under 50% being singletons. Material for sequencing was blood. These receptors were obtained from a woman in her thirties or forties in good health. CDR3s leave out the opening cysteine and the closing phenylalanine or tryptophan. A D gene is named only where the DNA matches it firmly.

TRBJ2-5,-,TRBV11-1,ASSITGQETQY
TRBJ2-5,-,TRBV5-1,ASSLQDREVETQY
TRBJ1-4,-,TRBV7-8,ASSSHRESNEKLF
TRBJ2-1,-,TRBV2,ASNGVSSYNEQF
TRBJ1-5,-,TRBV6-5,ASKGRQNQPQH
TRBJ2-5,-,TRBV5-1,ASSLGATQETQY
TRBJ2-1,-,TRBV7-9,ASSPRAGGGEQF
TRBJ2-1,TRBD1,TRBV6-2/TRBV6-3,ASSYPDRAVDEQF
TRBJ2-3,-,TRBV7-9,ASSLQWGTDTQY
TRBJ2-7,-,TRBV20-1,SARERVSEQY
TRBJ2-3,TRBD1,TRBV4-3,ASSQGSGRGRRTDTQY
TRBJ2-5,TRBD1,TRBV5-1,ASRPDRAQETQY
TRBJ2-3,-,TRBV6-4,ASSPQGSPDTQY
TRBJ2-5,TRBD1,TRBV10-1,ASSERDPRGQY
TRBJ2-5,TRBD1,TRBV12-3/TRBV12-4,ASSTRLPGQGNQETQY
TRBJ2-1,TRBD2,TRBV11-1,ASSPYYRLAGGYKEQF
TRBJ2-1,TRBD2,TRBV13,ASTSGGLAGFAPNEQF
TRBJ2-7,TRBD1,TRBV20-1,SVRDRADYEQY
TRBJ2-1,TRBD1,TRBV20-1,SAEDRDEQF
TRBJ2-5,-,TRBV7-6,ASSREEAQY
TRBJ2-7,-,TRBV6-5,ASSYGEGYEQY
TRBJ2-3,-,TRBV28,ASSLPTSGQTFTDTQY
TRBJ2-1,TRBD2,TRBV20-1,SASEASGPYNEQF
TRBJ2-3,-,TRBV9,ASSVVADTDTQY
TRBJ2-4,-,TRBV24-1,ATSDGVAKNIQY
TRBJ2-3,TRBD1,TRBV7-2,ASSSRPGTGGKDTQY
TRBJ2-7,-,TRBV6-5,ASGESSIHEQY
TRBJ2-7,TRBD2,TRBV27,ASSRTSGGRSSYEQY
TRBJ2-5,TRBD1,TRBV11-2,ASSYTGDQY
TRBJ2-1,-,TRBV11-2,ASSRTLGGESYNEQF
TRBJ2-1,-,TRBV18,ASSPLGEYNEQF
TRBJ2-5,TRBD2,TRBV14,ASSQQRGGQETQY
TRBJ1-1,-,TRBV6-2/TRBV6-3,ASGLRVLNTEAF
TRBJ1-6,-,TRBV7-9,ASSSDITGSPLH
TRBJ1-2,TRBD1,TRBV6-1,ASRLPGGSDYGYT
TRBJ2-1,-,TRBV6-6,ASGSGLGNEQF
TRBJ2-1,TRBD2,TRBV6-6,ASRPPLGERGGGEQF
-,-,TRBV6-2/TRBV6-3,ASTRPGHEYEQY
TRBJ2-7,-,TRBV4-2,ASSQIDGTSSYEQY
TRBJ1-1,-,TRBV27,ASTMVAGATEAF
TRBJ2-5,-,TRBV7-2,ASSLFAGTETQY
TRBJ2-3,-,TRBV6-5,AAGEDTQY
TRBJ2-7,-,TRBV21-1,ASSNERDRFPSNYEQY
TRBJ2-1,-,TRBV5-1,ASSLESGYSNEQF
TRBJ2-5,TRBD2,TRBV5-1,ASSSRPAGDNQETQY
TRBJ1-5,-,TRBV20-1,SAIRDLGLGQPQH
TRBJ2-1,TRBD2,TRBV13,ASSLGAGGYNAQF
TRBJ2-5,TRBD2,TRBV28,VSRKAGAQETQY
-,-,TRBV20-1,SALPGNEQY